The present T cell receptor beta chain was sequenced within a study of blood T cell repertoires in COVID-19. About the research overall: Sites across the United States, Italy and Spain contributed samples from acute and convalescent COVID-19. T cells, B-cell-depleted T cells, or PBMCs supplied cDNA or gDNA.

Between the trimmed V and J ends, which lost 4 bases and 0 bases, there was a span of 13 bases. The CDR3 length is 17 residues. CDR1 LGHDT and CDR2 YNNKEL come from the germline V gene (reference sequence). In the authors' workflow: The assay estimated nucleated cells by amplifying reference gene primers. Some clones are missing from TCRdb's copy, which holds only in-frame ones; the method was immunoSEQ multiplex PCR. Clonal size and the V and J genes are those of that table, whereas D and trimming came from the DNA. The sample lists roughly 120,000 clones, approximately 85% occurring once. Sequencing was performed on peripheral blood. The V call is TRBV3-1 (or the pseudogene TRBV3-2), the J call TRBJ1-6; tentatively, D is TRBD1 (5 bases). This TCR derives from a human donor in a cohort sampled during active COVID-19. CDR3 protein: CASSLFDSSSYNSPLHF. The CDR3 coding sequence is TGTGCCAGCAGCCTCTTCGACAGTAGCTCCTATAATTCACCCCTCCACTTT.